The 25 T cell receptor beta chains below come from one sample, sequenced in a study of somatic mutations in cytotoxic T cells in rheumatoid arthritis. TCRdb keeps only in-frame clones here, not all; method: immunoSEQ multiplex PCR. The profile shows about 11,000 clones, more than 65% of them singletons. The specimen sequenced was CD8+ T cells sorted from blood. These receptors all stem from an adult with rheumatoid arthritis.

The chain has TRBV9 and TRBJ2-4, with 8 bases matching TRBD2. V dropped 0 bases and J dropped 8; count of bases not matched to a gene: 4. Germline V gene data show CDR1 as SGDLS and CDR2 as YYNGEE. The CDR3 is 14 amino acids. CDR3 amino acids: CASSVAGGSDIQYF. CDR3 DNA: TGTGCCAGCAGCGTAGCGGGGGGGTCGGACATTCAGTACTTC.

The chain links TRBV19 to TRBJ1-2; D ambiguous. The CDR3 has 13 amino acids. Germline values: CDR1 LNHDA, CDR2 SQIVND (reference sequence). V was pared by 3 bases and J by 0 bases, with 5 bases between. The CDR3 sequence is CASSMSPNYGYTF. The CDR3 DNA is TGTGCCAGTAGTATGTCCCCTAACTATGGCTACACCTTC.

This clone was seen a handful of times. This chain connects TRBV28 to TRBJ1-3, with 7 bases lining up with TRBD1. The CDR3 is 14 residues long. Germline CDR1 and CDR2: MDHEN and SYDVKM. The V segment lost 4 bases and the J segment 0 bases; nucleotides outside the gene matches: 0. The CDR3 sequence: CASSSGGSGNTIYF. The CDR3 DNA reads as TGTGCCAGCAGTTCAGGGGGCTCTGGAAACACCATATATTTT.

The chain carries TRBV28 and TRBJ1-1; D remains unclear. Per the germline V gene, CDR1 is MDHEN and CDR2 is SYDVKM. The CDR3 is 14 amino acids. Trimming pared 5 bases from V and 2 bases from J, leaving 12 bases between. For the CDR3, the DNA is TGTGCCAGCAGTCCACTTGAGATAAACACTGAAGCTTTCTTT. It is translated as CASSPLEINTEAFF.

The gene calls are TRBV7-9 and TRBJ1-1; D is unresolved. The CDR3 is 12 amino acids. CDR1 and CDR2 (germline): SEHNR, FQNEAQ (reference sequence). The V end was cut by 2 bases, the J end by 8 bases, with 9 bases between. CDR3 in amino acids: CASSLILTEAFF. CDR3 coding DNA: TGTGCCAGCAGCTTAATATTGACAGAAGCTTTCTTT.

The rearrangement joins TRBV30 to TRBJ2-7; 9 bases are shared with TRBD2. This CDR3 is 14 amino acids long. Per the germline V gene, CDR1 is GTSNPN and CDR2 is SVGIG (reference sequence). Trimming took 2 bases from V and 2 from J; bases not matched to a gene: 4. This chain's CDR3 is CAWSMTSGAYEQYF. The CDR3 nucleotides read TGTGCCTGGAGTATGACTAGCGGAGCCTACGAGCAGTACTTC. The full variable domain, rest sourced from reference TRBV30 and TRBJ2-7, is SQTIHQWPATLVQPVGSPLSLECTVEGTSNPNLYWYRQAAGRGLQLLFYSVGIGQISSEVPQNLSASRPQDRQFILSSKKLLLSDSGFYLCAWSMTSGAYEQYFGPGTRLTVT.

V is TRBV7-9 and J is TRBJ2-3; D gene ambiguous. V was pared by 4 bases and J by 1 base, with 9 bases between. The germline CDR1 and CDR2 sequences are SEHNR and FQNEAQ (reference sequence). This CDR3 is 14 amino acids long. This chain's CDR3 is CASSSTRGTDTQYF. Written as DNA, the CDR3 is TGTGCCAGCAGCTCGACCCGGGGCACAGATACGCAGTATTTT.

This clone was found a few times. This chain joins TRBV11-2 and TRBJ1-2; D gene ambiguous. V shed 3 bases and J shed 4 bases, with 6 bases lying between them. CDR3 size: 12 residues. Germline V gives CDR1 SGHAT, CDR2 FQNNGV. The CDR3 region is CASSLGLYGYTF. Here the CDR3 DNA reads TGTGCCAGCAGCTTGGGCCTCTATGGCTACACCTTC.

The chain carries TRBV7-9 and TRBJ2-1; D remains ambiguous. With 1 base removed from V and 1 base from J, the gap between germline ends came to 5 bases. This CDR3 spans 14 amino acids. From germline, CDR1 is SEHNR and CDR2 FQNEAQ (reference sequence). The CDR3 nucleotides read TGTGCCAGCAGCTTAGACTCGTCCTACAATGAGCAGTTCTTC. Translated: CASSLDSSYNEQFF.

V and J are TRBV7-8 and TRBJ2-7; 7 nucleotides match TRBD2. The germline gives CDR1 SGHVS, CDR2 FQNEAQ. V was clipped by 5 bases and J by 7 bases; unmatched bases: 17. CDR3 size: 16 residues. Here the CDR3 DNA reads TGTGCCAGCAGCCCCCTCCCCCAGGGACTACATACAGAGCAGTACTTC. It encodes CASSPLPQGLHTEQYF.

This rearrangement joins TRBV7-8 to TRBJ2-1; D may be TRBD1 (6 bases). Germline V gene data show CDR1 as SGHVS and CDR2 as FQNEAQ. CDR3 size: 14 residues. The germline V and J ends were trimmed by 5 bases and 5 bases, with 13 bases remaining between them. Here the CDR3 reads CASSVGQLNNEQFF. DNA of the CDR3: TGTGCCAGCAGCGTTGGACAGTTAAACAATGAGCAGTTCTTC.

The V and J genes are TRBV11-2 and TRBJ2-1; the match to TRBD2 covers 11 bases. Germline assignment: CDR1 SGHAT and CDR2 FQNNGV. The CDR3 covers 16 residues. The trim removed 5 bases at V and 1 base at J, leaving 4 bases unmatched. The CDR3 protein is CASSGLAGGSYNEQFF. In nucleotides, the CDR3 is TGTGCCAGCAGCGGCCTAGCGGGGGGTTCCTACAATGAGCAGTTCTTC.

V and J are TRBV27 and TRBJ2-7; TRBD1 agrees at 9 bases. The CDR3 covers 15 residues. J lost 4 bases, V lost 5 bases, and 9 bases had no gene match. Germline lookup yields CDR1 MNHEY and CDR2 SMNVEV (reference sequence). The chain's CDR3 is CASSPLTGGVYEQYF. Here the CDR3 DNA reads TGTGCCAGCAGTCCCTTGACAGGGGGGGTATACGAGCAGTACTTC.

This clone has more than one count but fewer than ten. The CDR3 protein is CASSKTGFYEQYF. The CDR3 DNA follows: TGTGCCAGCAGCAAGACAGGGTTCTACGAGCAGTACTTC. The chain has TRBV27 and TRBJ2-7; 7 nucleotides agree with TRBD1. The CDR3 sequence is 13 residues long. Trimming took 6 bases from V and 3 from J; bases not matched to a gene: 5. Germline V gene data show CDR1 as MNHEY and CDR2 as SMNVEV (reference sequence).

The chain uses TRBV5-5 and TRBJ2-7; D is ambiguous. Germline lookup yields CDR1 SGHKS and CDR2 YYEKEE (reference sequence). The ends were cut back, 0 bases at V and 3 bases at J, with 7 bases in the middle. CDR3 length equals 13 residues. The CDR3: CASSLATYYEQYF. The CDR3 DNA is TGTGCCAGCAGCTTGGCGACGTACTACGAGCAGTACTTC.

The rearrangement uses TRBV7-3 and TRBJ2-1; 10 bases line up with TRBD1. V shed 5 bases and J 2 bases; nucleotides not matched to a gene: 3. Germline V gives CDR1 SGHTA, CDR2 FQGTGA. The length of the CDR3 is 15 residues. The CDR3 nucleotides read TGTGCCAGCAGCACCGGGACAGGGGCCTACAATGAGCAGTTCTTC. Its translation: CASSTGTGAYNEQFF.

This clone was seen more than once but under ten times. The rearrangement uses TRBV28 and TRBJ1-2, with D possibly matching TRBD1 (6 bases). Germline values: CDR1 MDHEN, CDR2 SYDVKM. The CDR3 sequence is 16 residues long. V was trimmed by 4 bases and J by 3 bases, leaving 18 bases between them. The CDR3 loop is CASSSSTQGSDYGYTF. The CDR3 coding sequence is TGTGCCAGCAGTTCATCAACACAGGGATCTGACTATGGCTACACCTTC.

The rearrangement joins TRBV19 to TRBJ1-5, with D unclear. V was pared by 6 bases and J by 5 bases, with 14 bases between. CDR1 LNHDA and CDR2 SQIVND come from the germline V gene (reference sequence). The CDR3 runs to 14 residues. The CDR3 region is CASSRTGFYQPQHF. The CDR3 DNA follows: TGTGCCAGTAGCCGGACGGGGTTTTATCAGCCCCAGCATTTT.

The sample holds one count of this clone. The chain couples TRBV5-4 to TRBJ2-4, with D tentatively TRBD1 (5 bases). Per the germline V gene, CDR1 is SGHNT and CDR2 is YYREEE (reference sequence). This CDR3 is 13 amino acids long. V shed 0 bases and J shed 6 bases, with 7 bases lying between them. The CDR3 sequence: CASSLGQGNIQYF. The CDR3 nucleotides read TGTGCCAGCAGCTTGGGCCAGGGAAACATTCAGTACTTC.

The chain is built from TRBV6-4 and TRBJ1-1; no definite D call. This CDR3 has 13 amino acids. The V end was cut by 0 bases, the J end by 2 bases, with 4 bases between. Per germline, CDR1 MRHNA and CDR2 SNTAGT. In DNA form, the CDR3 reads TGTGCCAGCAGTGACTCGGACAACACTGAAGCTTTCTTT. It codes for CASSDSDNTEAFF.

A note on this clone: A read error may produce the germline difference seen at one junction end. The chain employs TRBV7-3 and TRBJ2-5; the match to TRBD1 covers 7 bases. CDR1 is SGHTA, CDR2 FQGTGA, per germline. This CDR3 is 13 amino acids long. For the CDR3, the DNA is TGTGCCAGCAGCTTAACGGCAGGGGGACCTGGAAACTTC. It is translated as CASSLTAGGPGNF.

The gene calls are TRBV7-9 and TRBJ1-5; a weak D match, TRBD1 (5 bases). The ends were cut back, 5 bases at V and 2 bases at J, with 10 bases in the middle. The CDR3 has 14 residues. Germline CDR1 and CDR2: SEHNR and FQNEAQ (reference sequence). CDR3 region: CASSGGGGNQPQHF. DNA for the CDR3: TGTGCCAGCAGCGGGGGGGGAGGCAATCAGCCCCAGCATTTT.

The rearrangement links TRBV11-3 to TRBJ2-7; 7 positions agree with TRBD1. With V trimmed by 1 base and J by 3 bases, 12 bases remained unmatched. The CDR3 extends over 17 amino acids. The germline V gene encodes CDR1 SGHNT and CDR2 YENEEA. The CDR3 DNA is TGTGCCAGCAGCTTAGTACCGGGACAGACGATTATCTACGAGCAGTACTTC. Protein product: CASSLVPGQTIIYEQYF.

The chain has TRBV6-6 and TRBJ2-1; D is unclear. Germline V gives CDR1 MNHNY, CDR2 SVGAGI (reference sequence). CDR3 size: 15 residues. Trimming shortened V by 8 bases and J by 5 bases, and 19 bases separated the two germline ends. The CDR3 nucleotides are TGTGCCAGCCCTTTTTGGCGGTTTTCTCACAATGAGCAGTTCTTC. This codes for CASPFWRFSHNEQFF.

This chain joins TRBV2 and TRBJ1-6; the D is unclear. Trimming removed 6 bases at V and 0 bases at J, with 9 bases between. The CDR3 is made up of 15 amino acids. CDR1 is SNHLY and CDR2 is FYNNEI in the germline V gene. The CDR3 DNA follows: TGTGCCAGCAGGGATAGGAGCTCCTATAATTCACCCCTCCACTTT. Amino acids: CASRDRSSYNSPLHF.